What follows are 29 T cell receptor beta chains derived from one specimen sequenced in a study of shared clonotypes between healthy human individuals. The repertoire was sequenced with immunoSEQ multiplex PCR; TCRdb's copy has only in-frame clones and lacks some. The table has under 2,000,000 clones, 85% to 95% seen once. CD8 cells classed as naive were CD45RO-negative and positively selected for CCR7, excluding terminally differentiated effector memory CD45RA+ cells. The source material was naive CD8+ T cells sorted from blood. The receptor set was obtained from a young man in good health.

The V call is TRBV5-6, the J call TRBJ2-5; 10 positions match TRBD2. Germline V gives CDR1 SGHDT, CDR2 YYEEEE. The CDR3 runs 17 residues. With 0 bases clipped from V and 4 bases from J, the junction kept 9 bases outside the gene matches. In nucleotides, the CDR3 is TGTGCCAGCAGCTTGGGGCTAGCGGGAGTTGGGGGAGAGACCCAGTACTTC. This gives the protein CASSLGLAGVGGETQYF.

V gene TRBV14 combines with J gene TRBJ2-1; 14 bases fit TRBD2. This CDR3 region has 16 residues. V gave up 2 bases and J gave up 9 bases; unmatched junction bases: 6. Germline V gene data show CDR1 as SGHDN and CDR2 as FVKESK. The CDR3 bases are TGTGCCAGCAGCCAACCCGGACTAGCGGGAGGTCCTGAGCAGTTCTTC. This sequence encodes CASSQPGLAGGPEQFF.

The J gene is TRBJ2-1, the V gene TRBV7-9; D possibly matches TRBD1 or TRBD2 (5 bases each). The germline V gene encodes CDR1 SEHNR and CDR2 FQNEAQ (reference sequence). The CDR3 covers 16 residues. V was trimmed by 0 bases and J by 8 bases, leaving 17 bases between them. CDR3 region: CASSLAWDVASDEQFF. In DNA form, the CDR3 reads TGTGCCAGCAGCTTAGCCTGGGACGTCGCATCGGATGAGCAGTTCTTC.

The chain carries TRBV23-1 and TRBJ1-5; the D is unclear. TRBV23-1 is an ORF, and what it does is uncertain. This CDR3 region has 11 residues. The V end lost 6 bases, the J end lost 7 bases, and 7 bases lay between the germline ends. CDR3 residues: CASRPNQPQHF. CDR3 bases: TGCGCCAGCAGACCGAACCAGCCCCAGCATTTT.

With respect to this clone: In the same sample, other DNA sequences code for this CDR3. This chain uses TRBV7-9 with TRBJ1-2; D possibly corresponds to TRBD1 (5 bases). This CDR3 comprises 14 residues. Trimming took 2 bases from V and 4 from J, leaving 11 bases between them. Germline V CDR1 and CDR2: SEHNR, FQNEAQ (reference sequence). Here the CDR3 DNA reads TGTGCCAGCAGCTTATCTGGGGGAAGCTATGGCTACACCTTC. Translating it yields CASSLSGGSYGYTF.

The genes are TRBV6-5 and TRBJ1-4; possible D gene TRBD1, 6 bases. The CDR3 spans 15 residues. The V gene lost 0 bases and the J gene lost 6 bases, with 11 bases spanning the gap. In germline, CDR1 is MNHEY, CDR2 SVGAGI. CDR3 in amino acids: CASSYSDGGYEKLFF. The DNA of the CDR3 is TGTGCCAGCAGTTACTCGGATGGGGGCTATGAAAAACTGTTTTTT.

Notes on this clone: Additional DNA sequences in this sample encode the identical CDR3. The rearrangement links TRBV7-2 to TRBJ2-1; weak D call: TRBD2 (6 bases). The CDR3 contains 13 residues. The germline V and J ends were trimmed by 1 base and 7 bases, with 8 bases remaining between them. The germline CDR1 and CDR2 sequences are SGHTA and FQGNSA. The CDR3 bases are TGTGCCAGCAGCTTAGTCGCGGGAAATGAGCAGTTCTTC. Translation: CASSLVAGNEQFF.

This chain connects TRBV5-4 to TRBJ2-7; 7 nucleotides align to TRBD1. CDR3 length: 14 amino acids. After removal of 4 bases from V and 7 bases from J, the junction contained 11 bases not matched to a gene. The germline CDR1 and CDR2 sequences are SGHNT and YYREEE (reference sequence). The CDR3 protein is CASSDGTARYEQYF. The DNA of the CDR3 is TGTGCCAGCAGCGATGGGACAGCCAGGTATGAGCAGTACTTC.

The chain has TRBV5-4 and TRBJ1-1; the match to TRBD1 covers 8 bases. The germline gives CDR1 SGHNT, CDR2 YYREEE (reference sequence). The CDR3 consists of 18 residues. V lost 1 base, J lost 1 base, and 12 bases stayed unmatched. CDR3 DNA: TGTGCCAGCAGCTTGTCGGAATCCGGGGGGACAGGGAACACTGAAGCTTTCTTT. It encodes CASSLSESGGTGNTEAFF. Drawing the rest from reference TRBV5-4 and TRBJ1-1, the complete variable domain is ETGVTQSPTHLIKTRGQQVTLRCSSQSGHNTVSWYQQALGQGPQFIFQYYREEENGRGNFPPRFSGLQFPNYSSELNVNALELDDSALYLCASSLSESGGTGNTEAFFGQGTRLTVV.

Note on this clone: This same CDR3 is encoded by further DNA sequences in the sample. The CDR3 here is CAISEQSSGNTIYF. DNA of the CDR3: TGTGCCATCAGTGAACAGAGCTCTGGAAACACCATATATTTT. The chain carries TRBV10-3 and TRBJ1-3; D not resolved. V shed 3 bases and J shed 0 bases, with 6 bases lying between them. This CDR3 is built from 14 residues. Germline V gene lookup returns CDR1 ENHRY and CDR2 SYGVKD.

A single count supports this clone. The chain couples TRBV1 to TRBJ2-7. TRBV1 counts as a pseudogene. The CDR3 length is 18 residues. The CDR3 nucleotides read TGCACCAGCAGACCCCCTACCCCGCGGACCATATGCAACTACGAGCAGTACTTC. Protein sequence: CTSRPPTPRTICNYEQYF.

This chain uses TRBV11-2 with TRBJ2-5; 8 positions agree with TRBD2. CDR1 is SGHAT, CDR2 FQNNGV, per germline. V dropped 4 bases and J dropped 0; count of bases not matched to a gene: 10. CDR3 length: 17 residues. CDR3 in amino acids: CASSSPGSGRNQETQYF. The CDR3 DNA reads TGTGCCAGCAGCTCCCCGGGGAGCGGGAGAAACCAAGAGACCCAGTACTTC.

J is TRBJ2-7 and V is TRBV5-6, with 11 bases lining up with TRBD1. The CDR3 consists of 14 residues. V lost 3 bases and J lost 5; bases outside the gene matches: 4. Germline V CDR1 and CDR2: SGHDT, YYEEEE. This CDR3 reads CASSWDRGVDEQYF. In DNA, the CDR3 is TGTGCCAGCAGCTGGGACAGGGGGGTCGACGAGCAGTACTTC.

Only one count was recorded for this clone. The V and J genes are TRBV28 and TRBJ2-3; D uncertain. Germline V gives CDR1 MDHEN, CDR2 SYDVKM. Between the trimmed V and J ends, which lost 5 bases and 0 bases, there was a span of 9 bases. CDR3 length: 14 amino acids. CDR3 in DNA: TGTGCCAGCAGTCGGCCGGCTAGCACAGATACGCAGTATTTT. Residues: CASSRPASTDTQYF.

The gene calls are TRBV9 and TRBJ1-2, with D uncertain. CDR3 length: 13 amino acids. The V gene lost 0 bases and the J gene lost 4 bases, with 7 bases spanning the gap. Germline-derived CDR1 and CDR2 are SGDLS and YYNGEE. This CDR3 reads CASSVVPSYGYTF. The CDR3 DNA follows: TGTGCCAGCAGCGTAGTTCCCAGCTATGGCTACACCTTC.

About this clone: Other DNA sequences within the sample encode an identical CDR3. This chain links TRBV27 with TRBJ2-3, with TRBD2 matching over 8 bases. V gave up 3 bases and J gave up 1 base; unmatched junction bases: 3. The CDR3 consists of 15 residues. From germline, CDR1 is MNHEY and CDR2 SMNVEV (reference sequence). CDR3 DNA: TGTGCCAGCAGTTTTGGAGCGGGAGGCACAGATACGCAGTATTTT. Its translation is CASSFGAGGTDTQYF.

The count of this clone is one. Other DNA sequences in the same sample also yield this CDR3. This chain joins TRBV19 and TRBJ2-7; D uncertain. Germline CDR1 LNHDA, CDR2 SQIVND (reference sequence). CDR3 length: 16 residues. V lost 0 bases and J lost 1, with 13 bases in between. CDR3 region: CASSIDAGEGSYEQYF. The CDR3 DNA sequence: TGTGCCAGTAGTATAGATGCAGGTGAAGGATCCTACGAGCAGTACTTC.

The chain combines TRBV19 with TRBJ1-1; a weak D match, TRBD1 (6 bases). Trimming removed 6 bases from V and 6 bases from J, with 17 bases in between. Germline values: CDR1 LNHDA, CDR2 SQIVND (reference sequence). The CDR3 is 14 amino acids. The CDR3 sequence: CASRGAGAVSEAFF. CDR3 bases: TGTGCCAGTAGGGGGGCAGGGGCCGTTTCTGAAGCTTTCTTT.

Points on this clone: This sample also contains other DNA sequences that code for the same CDR3. V gene TRBV9 combines with J gene TRBJ2-7; the D gene is possibly TRBD2 (6 bases). The V end was cut by 4 bases, the J end by 2 bases, with 13 bases between. The CDR3 has 14 amino acids. CDR1 and CDR2 (germline): SGDLS, YYNGEE. The CDR3 DNA sequence: TGTGCCAGCAGCCCCGGAGGGTTCGCCTACGAGCAGTACTTC. Translation gives CASSPGGFAYEQYF.

The V call is TRBV4-3, the J call TRBJ1-1; 8 bases align to TRBD1. The germline V gene has CDR1 LGHNA and CDR2 YSLEER. The ends lost 0 bases at V and 3 bases at J; junction bases unmatched: 12. The CDR3 extends over 18 amino acids. The CDR3 is CASSQDLTGGHPDTEAFF. CDR3 DNA sequence: TGCGCCAGCAGCCAAGATTTAACAGGGGGACATCCTGACACTGAAGCTTTCTTT.

The chain joins TRBV7-9 to TRBJ2-1, with D perhaps being TRBD1 or TRBD2 (6 bases each). The CDR3 sequence is 17 residues long. Trimming took off 6 bases at V and 7 bases at J, with 25 bases between the two ends. Germline CDR1 reads SEHNR; CDR2 reads FQNEAQ (reference sequence). The CDR3, as DNA: TGTGCCAGCAGTTCAACTCAGGGGACTCCCCTCGGTAATGAGCAGTTCTTC. Protein: CASSSTQGTPLGNEQFF.

The genes are TRBV5-4 and TRBJ1-2, with TRBD1 matching 8 bases. CDR3 size: 12 residues. With 5 bases clipped from V and 6 bases from J, the junction kept 3 bases outside the gene matches. Germline V CDR1 and CDR2: SGHNT, YYREEE (reference sequence). The CDR3 DNA is TGTGCCAGCAGGGCAGGGGGCAATGGCTACACCTTC. This encodes CASRAGGNGYTF.

The rearrangement joins TRBV4-3 to TRBJ2-1, with 10 bases lining up with TRBD2. CDR1 and CDR2 from the germline V gene are LGHNA and YSLEER. There are 21 residues in the CDR3. With V trimmed by 4 bases and J by 0 bases, 18 bases remained unmatched. Written as DNA, the CDR3 is TGCGCCAGCAGCCTATACGGGACGCTAGCGGGGGAAGACCACTCCTACAATGAGCAGTTCTTC. Its translation: CASSLYGTLAGEDHSYNEQFF.

The chain recombines TRBV10-1 with TRBJ2-2; TRBD1 might be the D (5 bases). V lost 3 bases and J 5 bases, leaving 19 bases between the germline ends. Germline lookup yields CDR1 WNHNN and CDR2 SYGVQD (reference sequence). CDR3 length: 17 amino acids. The CDR3 sequence: CASSDGSGIGGTGELFF. In DNA, the CDR3 is TGCGCCAGCAGTGACGGATCAGGGATTGGTGGAACCGGGGAGCTGTTTTTT.

The chain couples TRBV9 to TRBJ2-2; D not resolved. There are 11 residues in the CDR3. The V gene's germline CDR1 is SGDLS and CDR2 YYNGEE. V was cut by 0 bases and J by 8 bases, with 2 bases left in between. For the CDR3, the DNA is TGTGCCAGCAGCGTAGAGGGGGAGCTGTTTTTT. Translating gives CASSVEGELFF.

The V and J genes are TRBV27 and TRBJ1-2; no firm D call. This CDR3 spans 13 amino acids. Germline V gene data show CDR1 as MNHEY and CDR2 as SMNVEV (reference sequence). Trimming stripped 6 bases from V and 0 bases from J, with 8 bases between. CDR3 residues: CASRKTSNYGYTF. The DNA for the CDR3 is TGTGCCAGCAGAAAAACTTCTAACTATGGCTACACCTTC.

The rearrangement uses TRBV5-1 and TRBJ2-7; the D is unclear. The CDR3 has 10 amino acids. The germline V gene has CDR1 SGHRS and CDR2 YFSETQ. Trimming pared 9 bases from V and 7 bases from J, leaving 11 bases between. In nucleotides, the CDR3 is TGCGCCACCGACGTCCCGGAGCAGTACTTC. Translated, it gives CATDVPEQYF. The full variable domain, rest sourced from reference TRBV5-1 and TRBJ2-7, is KAGVTQTPRYLIKTRGQQVTLSCSPISGHRSVSWYQQTPGQGLQFLFEYFSETQRNKGNFPGRFSGRQFSNSRSEMNVSTLELGDSALYLCATDVPEQYFGPGTRLTVT.

The chain uses TRBV4-1 and TRBJ1-5, with D tentatively TRBD1 (5 bases). Trimming shortened V by 4 bases and J by 0 bases, and 13 bases separated the two germline ends. This CDR3 spans 16 amino acids. Germline values: CDR1 MGHRA, CDR2 YSYEKL. Here the CDR3 reads CASSLQWGVSNQPQHF. For the CDR3, the DNA is TGCGCCAGCAGCCTCCAATGGGGGGTTAGCAATCAGCCCCAGCATTTT.

This clone appeared a single time. The V and J genes are TRBV9 and TRBJ2-1; TRBD1 agrees at 7 bases. After removal of 4 bases from V and 6 bases from J, the junction contained 10 bases not matched to a gene. Germline assignment: CDR1 SGDLS and CDR2 YYNGEE. This CDR3 comprises 15 residues. CDR3 DNA sequence: TGTGCCAGCAGCTTACTCCGGGACAGCTTCAATGAGCAGTTCTTC. Amino acid sequence: CASSLLRDSFNEQFF.